This T cell receptor (beta chain) was documented in a study of CD8+CD57+ T cells in acquired aplastic anemia. General observations from the study: Patients and controls had CD8+ Simpson's diversity values that were not significantly distinct. Found in both controls and patients were some 30 CD8+ CDR3 sequences.

The CDR3 totals 14 residues. The V end lost 0 bases, the J end lost 7 bases, and 13 bases lay between the germline ends. CDR1 and CDR2 from the germline V gene are DFQATT and SNEGSKA (reference sequence). TCR beta VDJ and CDR3 profiling used genomic DNA as template. Each CDR3 protein gets one entry after TCRdb re-called the reads with MiXCR. The table records roughly 40,000 distinct CDR3 sequences, 68% of them present only once. On this clonotype itself: As yet, its antigen is unknown.

The sequenced sample was sorted CD4+, CD8+, or CD8+CD57+ T cells (not recorded which) from PBMCs. The chain uses TRBV20-1 and TRBJ1-5; D remains unclear. The TCR was taken from a human donor in good health, serving as a control. CDR3 in amino acids: CSARDPREDQPQHF. DNA of the CDR3: TGCAGTGCTAGAGATCCGCGGGAGGACCAGCCCCAGCATTTT.